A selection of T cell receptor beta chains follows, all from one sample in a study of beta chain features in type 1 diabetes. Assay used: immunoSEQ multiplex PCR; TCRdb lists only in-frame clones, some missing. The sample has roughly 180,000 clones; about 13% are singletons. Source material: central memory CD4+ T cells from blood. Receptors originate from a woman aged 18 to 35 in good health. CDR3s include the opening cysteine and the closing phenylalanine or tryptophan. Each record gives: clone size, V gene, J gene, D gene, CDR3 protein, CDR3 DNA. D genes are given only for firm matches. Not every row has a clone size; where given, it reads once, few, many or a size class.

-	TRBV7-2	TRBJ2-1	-	CASSLASGVNYNEQFF	TGTGCCAGCAGCTTAGCTAGCGGAGTAAACTACAATGAGCAGTTCTTC
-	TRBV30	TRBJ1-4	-	CAWSGGGYEKLFF	TGTGCCTGGAGTGGGGGGGGGTACGAAAAACTGTTTTTT
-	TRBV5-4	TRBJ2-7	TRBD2	CASSRTSGRARSYEQYF	TGTGCCAGCAGCCGGACTAGCGGGAGGGCCAGGTCCTACGAGCAGTACTTC
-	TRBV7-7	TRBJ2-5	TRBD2	CASIPLAAQETQYF	TGTGCCAGCATCCCACTAGCGGCCCAAGAGACCCAGTACTTC
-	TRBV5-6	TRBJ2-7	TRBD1	CASSPWDRYEQYF	TGTGCCAGCAGCCCTTGGGACAGGTACGAGCAGTACTTC
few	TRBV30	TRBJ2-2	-	CAFPPRGTGELFF	TGTGCCTTTCCCCCCAGGGGCACCGGGGAGCTGTTTTTT
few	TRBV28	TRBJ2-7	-	CASSSNEQYF	TGTGCCAGCAGCTCTAACGAGCAGTACTTC
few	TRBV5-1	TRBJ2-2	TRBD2	CASSLFAGGNTGELFF	TGCGCCAGCAGCTTGTTTGCGGGGGGGAACACCGGGGAGCTGTTTTTT
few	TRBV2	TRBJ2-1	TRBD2	CASSYGLAGHEQFF	TGTGCCAGCAGTTACGGGCTAGCGGGCCATGAGCAGTTCTTC
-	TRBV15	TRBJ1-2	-	CATSRDPRGGYTF	TGTGCCACCAGCAGAGATCCCCGGGGAGGCTACACCTTC
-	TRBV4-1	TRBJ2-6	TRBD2	CASSRGAGGSGANVLTF	TGCGCCAGCAGCCGCGGTGCGGGGGGCTCTGGGGCCAACGTCCTGACTTTC